This T cell receptor beta chain was sequenced in a study of T cell changes during pregnancy in multiple sclerosis (dated by TCRdb to the late 2010s). With respect to the entire study: In women with multiple sclerosis, the researchers looked at how the T cell repertoire shifted as pregnancy progressed.

The CDR3, cysteine through phenylalanine, is 14 amino acids long. Here the CDR3 DNA is all that survives: 42 bases in frame from base 1. Relative to germline, V is 1 base shorter and J is 3 bases shorter, with 10 bases between their ends. As encoded in the germline V gene (reference sequence), CDR1 is LNHDA while CDR2 is SQIVND. On this clone itself: Its antigen specificity is not known. No much larger clone exists at a distance of one base, and base qualities are not known.

Library prep was done by the immunoSEQ multiplex PCR assay. TCRdb took over this immuneACCESS table, retaining in-frame rearrangements with V and J assigned. Such tables are incomplete; in checked studies, under half of the missing clones stem from an unresolved V gene, and the remainder is unexplained. This sample comprises about 52,000 clones, approximately 90% of them detected only once. The ten largest account for roughly 0.37% of the sample. The starting material was CD4+ T cells from peripheral blood mononuclear cells, obtained before pregnancy. The sequence derives from a female donor with multiple sclerosis, enrolled in a pregnancy study. The rearrangement joined TRBV19 to TRBJ2-7; possibly the D gene is TRBD2, per 5 matching bases. At the DNA level, the sequence is TGTGCCAGTAGTATAGGAGGGCAGAACTACGAGCAGTACTTC. It translates as CASSIGGQNYEQYF.